This TCR beta chain was found in a study of CD4 T cell repertoires in COVID-19 (dated by TCRdb to the early 2020s). With respect to the entire study: To analyze cross-reactivity, the CFSE-low cells were expanded with IL-2 for under eleven days and then labeled again and restimulated with spike proteins from other coronaviruses. In COVID-19-recovered individuals, the study described naturally processed CD4+ T cell responses to SARS-CoV-2 spike and nucleoprotein and used TCR Vbeta sequencing to evaluate clonal composition. TCR Vbeta repertoire analysis of SARS-CoV-2-reactive T cells was conducted at the subset level in three recovered individuals. The paper's findings and limits, for the study overall: Several of the most expanded SARS-CoV-2-reactive clonotypes were present in two or all three memory subsets, which suggests intraclonal diversification. Between roughly 6.5 and 28% of SARS-CoV-2 clonotypes were also detected in SARS-CoV and/or HKU1 spike-stimulated secondary cultures, consistent with cross-reactivity.

Libraries were made using the immunoSEQ multiplex PCR assay. The source study handled its data this way. To quantify how much the repertoires of different subsets overlapped, the Chao-Jaccard similarity index was used along with counts of shared clonotypes. Sourced from immuneACCESS, this table was stored by TCRdb with only in-frame sequences that have V and J called. A share of the clones is absent; for the studies checked, an unresolved V gene accounts for under half, and the remainder has no known explanation. That table is the source of V, J and clone size, and D and trimming were worked out from the DNA. Here the sample has about 75,000 clones; approximately 83% occur a single time. In total, the top ten clones hold about 0.5% of the sample. The CDR3 starts with the cysteine, ends with the phenylalanine, and has 18 residues. Left in the record is the CDR3 DNA by itself, 54 bases read in frame from the first base. The junction shows trimming of 0 bases on V and 6 bases on J, plus 21 bases between the germline ends. From the germline V gene (reference sequence), CDR1 is MNHEY and CDR2 is SMNVEV.

For this clone: Its recognized antigen is unknown. No much larger clone is present one base from it, and per-base qualities are unavailable.

Explained via the paper, the time point label denotes: sample from a COVID-19-recovered individual after infection. The donors were patients who had recovered from mild-to-severe COVID-19. Memory T cell samples that were not cultured went straight to sequencing right after ex vivo isolation. From peripheral blood mononuclear cells, the researchers isolated CD4+ total memory, central memory, effector memory and circulating T follicular helper cells. The specimen comprised CD4+ T cells from peripheral blood, sampled after recovery from COVID-19. The sequence joins TRBV27 to TRBJ2-1, with no confidently assigned D gene. This TCR derives from a human donor who had COVID-19. The bases are TGTGCCAGCAGTTTATCGGTCCCACAGCATGCAATGTCCAATGAGCAGTTCTTC. Its product reads: CASSLSVPQHAMSNEQFF.